The text below deals with one TCR beta chain. Its antigen is undetermined. Multiplex touch-down PCR with TRB-A/B primers amplified rearranged V-D-J TRB sequences. In TCRdb, the multiplex PCR reads were re-called with MiXCR into one record per CDR3 protein. The sample has 9,300 or so distinct CDR3 sequences, around 40% seen once. These data are taken from a study of T cell repertoires in aging, cancer and after chemotherapy. The study's findings and limits: Age-matched healthy donors had significantly more diverse, less clonal blood TCR repertoires than untreated cancer patients. In each cancer cohort, median generation probability increased across chemotherapy, suggesting thymic output rebounded. No conclusions about immunological memory after chemotherapy can be drawn from the repertoire data. Healthy donors lost TCR diversity with age mainly through richness, cancer patients through richness and evenness.

V was shortened by 7 bases and J by 1 base, with 9 bases between the two germline ends. The CDR3 runs 13 residues. Peripheral blood genomic DNA, not sorted cells or RNA, was the template. The sample was blood. The gene calls are TRBV12-3 or TRBV12-4 and TRBJ2-3; TRBD2 is a possible D gene (5 bases). The sequence was collected from a human donor in good health. The CDR3 loop reads CASKIGGTDTQYF. The CDR3 nucleotides are TGTGCCAGCAAAATCGGGGGCACAGATACGCAGTATTTT.